These 11 T cell receptor beta chains were all obtained from the same sample, sequenced in a study of blood T cells in healthy people across ages (dated by TCRdb to 2014 to 2015). The library was built by means of 5' RACE. Sequenced using an Illumina HiSeq 2500. A second about 7 to 12 cycle PCR used a sample-barcoded 5' primer and a J-beta primer mix. TCRdb's own reprocessing of the public reads used fastp at Q25 and MiXCR and kept productive beta chains. Rows with one shared CDR3 protein collapse into an entry with the most common genes and DNA. The sample data list about 1.7 million distinct CDR3 sequences, and 25% to 30% of these were observed just once. Of the sample, 6.5% to 8.5% falls within the top ten clones. Sequenced: blood. These receptors came from a woman younger than 45 in good health.

This clonotype has a single count. V gene TRBV4-1 combines with J gene TRBJ2-4, with D perhaps assigned TRBD1 or TRBD2 (6 bases each). The DNA end is more similar to TRBJ2-7, so the J call may be wrong. The CDR3 consists of 14 residues. CDR1 is MGHRA, CDR2 YSYEKL, per germline. The CDR3 nucleotides are TGCGCCAGCAGCCAAGGAGGGGGGACCTGCGAGCAGTACTTC. Residues: CASSQGGGTCEQYF.

V gene TRBV11-2 combines with J gene TRBJ2-1; D ambiguous. The germline CDR1 and CDR2 sequences are SGHAT and FQNNGV. The CDR3 spans 16 residues. The ends were cut back, 0 bases at V and 0 bases at J, with 9 bases in the middle. CDR3 loop: CASSLEGRASYNEQFF. The CDR3 DNA is TGTGCCAGCAGCTTAGAGGGTAGGGCCTCCTACAATGAGCAGTTCTTC.

The V call is TRBV6-5, the J call TRBJ2-1; maybe TRBD2 (6 bases). V gave up 3 bases and J gave up 4 bases, with 13 bases separating them. This CDR3 region has 15 residues. CDR1 MNHEY and CDR2 SVGAGI come from the germline V gene. The CDR3 region has the DNA TGTGCCAGCAGTTATGTGGACTACCCTTACAATGAGCAGTTCTTC. Translating gives CASSYVDYPYNEQFF.

The chain uses TRBV7-9 and TRBJ1-1; tentatively, D is TRBD1 (6 bases). The germline V and J ends were trimmed by 4 bases and 0 bases, with 12 bases remaining between them. Germline CDR1 is SEHNR and CDR2 is FQNEAQ (reference sequence). CDR3 length: 15 residues. The chain's CDR3 is CASSSGQLLNTEAFF. DNA for the CDR3: TGTGCCAGCAGCTCCGGACAGCTACTGAACACTGAAGCTTTCTTT.

This rearrangement joins TRBV7-9 to TRBJ2-5; the match to TRBD2 covers 8 bases. Trimming cost V 5 bases and J 6 bases; bases outside gene matches: 14. Germline lookup yields CDR1 SEHNR and CDR2 FQNEAQ (reference sequence). The CDR3 has 16 residues. The CDR3 reads CASSHRPGTSSKTQYF. The CDR3 DNA reads TGTGCCAGCAGCCACCGTCCCGGGACTAGTTCGAAGACCCAGTACTTC. The full variable domain, in which reference TRBV7-9 and TRBJ2-5 provide the parts outside the CDR3, is DTGVSQNPRHKITKRGQNVTFRCDPISEHNRLYWYRQTLGQGPEFLTYFQNEAQLEKSRLLSDRFSAERPKGSFSTLEIQRTEQGDSAMYLCASSHRPGTSSKTQYFGPGTRLLVL.

The table lists this clonotype with many counts. The chain has TRBV25-1 and TRBJ2-4, with 7 bases aligning to TRBD2. CDR1 is MGHDK, CDR2 SYGVNS, per germline. The CDR3 sequence is 11 residues long. The V and J ends lost 4 bases and 15 bases, in that order; junction bases with no gene match: 6. The CDR3 reads CASSAGLVGYF. DNA of the CDR3: TGTGCCAGCAGTGCCGGACTAGTGGGGTACTTC.

The V and J genes are TRBV4-3 and TRBJ1-2; 8 positions match TRBD1. The CDR3 runs 17 residues. Germline values: CDR1 LGHNA, CDR2 YSLEER. V dropped 1 base and J dropped 7; count of bases not matched to a gene: 14. CDR3: CASSQGTGYQTGSGYTF. The CDR3 DNA is TGCGCCAGCAGCCAAGGGACAGGGTATCAGACGGGCAGTGGCTACACCTTC.

In the case of this clonotype: The junction shows a germline mismatch at one end, possibly a read error. The chain has TRBV20-1 and TRBJ1-6; D gene unclear. CDR1 and CDR2 (germline): DFQATT, SNEGSKA (reference sequence). This CDR3 is 16 amino acids long. Here the CDR3 DNA reads TGCAGCGCTAGATCGGCCGTGGGAGGGAGTCGTTCACCCCTCCACTTT. Translated, it gives CSARSAVGGSRSPLHF.

This clonotype was counted a few times. The chain uses TRBV6-5 and TRBJ1-5; unclear D gene. This CDR3 is built from 13 residues. Germline loops: CDR1 MNHEY, CDR2 SVGAGI. With 2 bases removed from V and 5 bases from J, the gap between germline ends came to 7 bases. CDR3 protein: CASSYREDQPQHF. The CDR3 coding sequence is TGTGCCAGCAGTTACAGGGAAGATCAGCCCCAGCATTTT.

The J gene is TRBJ2-5, the V gene TRBV5-1; maybe TRBD2 (6 bases). There are 17 residues in the CDR3. The ends were cut back, 4 bases at V and 2 bases at J, with 21 bases in the middle. The germline CDR1 and CDR2 sequences are SGHRS and YFSETQ. CDR3 sequence (DNA): TGCGCCAGCAGCCCTGGACAAACACTAGCCGAACAAGAGACCCAGTACTTC. As protein: CASSPGQTLAEQETQYF. The full variable domain, completed using reference TRBV5-1 and TRBJ2-5, is KAGVTQTPRYLIKTRGQQVTLSCSPISGHRSVSWYQQTPGQGLQFLFEYFSETQRNKGNFPGRFSGRQFSNSRSEMNVSTLELGDSALYLCASSPGQTLAEQETQYFGPGTRLLVL.

The chain has TRBV2 and TRBJ2-5; D ambiguous. With 3 bases removed from V and 11 bases from J, the gap between germline ends came to 10 bases. Germline V gives CDR1 SNHLY, CDR2 FYNNEI. The CDR3 contains 11 residues. The CDR3 region is CASSDPRVQYF. CDR3 DNA: TGTGCCAGCAGTGATCCTCGGGTGCAGTACTTC.